This T cell receptor beta chain was identified during a study of Graves' ophthalmopathy and Graves' hyperthyroidism (dated by TCRdb to 2016 to 2019). Study-wide context: Peripheral blood samples were taken at the time of initial diagnosis, before any treatment was given. The independent validation cohort included 18 to 20 hyperthyroidism patients plus 17 patients who later progressed from hyperthyroidism to ophthalmopathy. To explore V-J signatures that separate ophthalmopathy from hyperthyroidism, a discovery set of about a hundred patients was enrolled, consisting of 43 with ophthalmopathy and some 56 with stable hyperthyroidism. In a handful of hyperthyroidism patients, the T-cell repertoire of thyroid tissue was compared with the T-cell repertoire of blood. TCR beta repertoire signatures were used to distinguish Graves' ophthalmopathy from Graves' hyperthyroidism and to predict progression to ophthalmopathy. Following sampling, methimazole starting at 30 mg daily was administered to hyperthyroidism patients, and high-dose intravenous methylprednisolone was administered to ophthalmopathy patients. In total, approximately 130 blood samples were TCR-sequenced: approximately 40 ophthalmopathy, around 75 hyperthyroidism and some 17 hyperthyroidism-to-ophthalmopathy patients. The 95 to 100 discovery patients were divided at random into training and test sets in a 7:3 ratio. Paper-wide results and their limitations: In cross-validation, the 13-signature model distinguished ophthalmopathy from stable hyperthyroidism with around 86% sensitivity and about 81% specificity, while in the test set the corresponding values were approximately 79% and 70%. In validation, the model predicted ophthalmopathy progression with 55% to 71% sensitivity and roughly 72% specificity; around twelve predicted patients were CT-confirmed with GO in a median of around 6.5 months. Among expanded thyroid clonotypes with frequency above 0.001, most also showed up in blood, which suggests that blood repertoires may reflect the thyroid immune response. Sample size was not predetermined statistically, and investigators were not blinded to group allocation.

Concerning this clonotype itself: Its cognate antigen has yet to be identified. No quality values exist for individual bases; no much larger clone is one base distant.

For repertoire sequencing, TCR beta CDR3 regions were amplified from RNA transcripts. The first round of RT-PCR was done with HTBI primers and the Qiagen OneStep RT-PCR kit, and was followed by a second round of multiplex PCR, then size selection and purification. The libraries underwent paired-end sequencing with 100 bp reads on an Illumina HiSeq2000. The study's processing was this. SOAPnuke was used to process the reads, removing any read that contained adapters or uncalled bases, had a mean Phred below 15, or lacked an exact match to the constant primer or identifier. COPE v1.2.5 was used to merge high-quality paired reads. Unique nucleotide sequences were defined as clonotypes and aligned to IMGT TRB V, D and J references using MiTCR v1.1. Analysis was restricted to V-J combinations with a frequency above 0.0001, which covered 98% to 99.2% of repertoires. For each V-J combination, a TCR clonal expansion and chaos score was defined as F50 clonal expansion divided by the chaos observed in the TCRdist matrix. Features were reduced by Welch's t-statistics and random forest to more than 10 V-J combinations, which fed a naive Bayes classifier. The similarity between thyroid and blood repertoires was quantified using the Morisita-Horn index. The public reads were run again by TCRdb, first through fastp at Q25 and then through MiXCR, and only productive beta chains were kept. Rows with one shared CDR3 protein collapse into an entry with the most common genes and DNA. It is TCRdb's table, rather than the study itself, that gives the V and J calls and clone size. This sample has some 410,000 distinct CDR3 sequences in its table, and 21% of those were observed once. The ten biggest clones cover around 3.2% of the sample.

Deletion took 5 bases off V and 3 bases off J, with a span of 13 bases between the germline ends. From the cysteine through the phenylalanine, the CDR3 covers 13 amino acids. Kept here is only the CDR3 DNA, which spans 39 bases and is read in frame from base 1. For CDR1 and CDR2, the germline V gene (reference sequence) lists DFQATT and SNEGSKA. Hyperthyroidism was considered stable if no progression to ophthalmopathy occurred within 18 months of follow-up. Hyperthyroidism patients were newly diagnosed, were aged 18 to 65 years, and had a disease duration under 2 months. Patients with other autoimmune diseases, uncontrolled infections, pregnancy or lactation were excluded from the study. Clinical symptoms, serum thyroxine, TRAb, thyroid ultrasound and orbital computed tomography were used for diagnosis. Ficoll-Paque density gradient centrifugation was used to isolate PBMCs from around 10 ml of fresh peripheral blood. Trizol reagent was used to extract the total RNA, and its quality was then checked on an Agilent 2100 Bioanalyzer.

This sequence originates from a woman under 30 with stable Graves' hyperthyroidism. Donor details come from another sample of the same person, matched by shared clones. Sequencing used peripheral blood. Recombination connected TRBV20-1 to TRBJ1-1, with a weak D call of TRBD1 (6 bases match). The CDR3 corresponds to CSAFRDTYTEAFF. The sequence in DNA is TGCAGTGCTTTCCGGGACACTTACACTGAAGCTTTCTTT.